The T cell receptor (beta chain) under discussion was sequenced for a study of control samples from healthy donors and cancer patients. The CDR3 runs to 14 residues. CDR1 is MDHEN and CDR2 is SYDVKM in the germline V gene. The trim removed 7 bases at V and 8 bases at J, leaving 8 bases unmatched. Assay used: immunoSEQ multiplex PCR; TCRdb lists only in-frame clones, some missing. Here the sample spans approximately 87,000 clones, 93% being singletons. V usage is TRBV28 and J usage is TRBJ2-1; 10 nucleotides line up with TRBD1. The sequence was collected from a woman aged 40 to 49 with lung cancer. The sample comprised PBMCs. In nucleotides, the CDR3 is TGTGCCAGCACCTCGACAGGGGGCATTGATGAGCAGTTCTTC. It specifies CASTSTGGIDEQFF.